One sample yielded the 2 T cell receptor beta chains listed below, sequenced in a study of shared clonotypes between healthy human individuals (dated by TCRdb to 2018 to 2020). CD8 naive samples were CD45RO-negative cells positively selected for CCR7, giving a CD45RA+CCR7+ population that excluded TemRA cells. Libraries were prepared through the immunoSEQ multiplex PCR assay. TCRdb re-hosts the immuneACCESS table, in-frame sequences only. Its copies lack some clones; in the studies checked, an unresolved V gene accounts for under half of them, and the cause for the rest is not known. This sample lists more than 2 million clones; around 95% were detected once. Clones ranked in the top ten supply around 1.7% of the sample. The sequenced material came from naive CD8+ T cells from PBMCs. The sample's cell subset or site label is to be understood as: CD45RA+CCR7+. Source of these receptors: a young man in good health. Some clones in this sample may be carry-over from other donors' samples.

V is TRBV14 and J is TRBJ1-1; maybe TRBD1 (5 bases). The V gene lost 8 bases and the J gene lost 4 bases, with 11 bases spanning the gap. The length of the CDR3 is 12 residues. Germline CDR1 and CDR2: SGHDN and FVKESK. The CDR3 spells CASGGVGTEAFF. The CDR3, as DNA: TGTGCCAGCGGGGGTGTGGGCACTGAAGCTTTCTTT.

The rearrangement links TRBV28 to TRBJ2-3; D is perhaps TRBD2 (5 bases). CDR3 length: 15 amino acids. Trimming took 2 bases from V and 0 from J, leaving 9 bases between them. Per germline, CDR1 MDHEN and CDR2 SYDVKM. CDR3 residues: CASSLEGASTDTQYF. The CDR3 region has the DNA TGTGCCAGCAGTTTAGAGGGCGCTAGCACAGATACGCAGTATTTT.